The rows below give T cell receptor beta chains drawn from one sample of a study of T cell changes during pregnancy in multiple sclerosis. Here immunoSEQ multiplex PCR was the method, and the copy in TCRdb shows in-frame clones only, minus some. The sample shows about 110,000 clones, about 90% of them seen only once. Source: peripheral blood, taken before pregnancy. These receptors were obtained from a female donor with multiple sclerosis, enrolled in a pregnancy study. Each CDR3 is given with its conserved first and last residue. A D gene is named only where the DNA matches it firmly. Rows may omit the clone size; those that give it use once, few, many or a size class.

cdr3_aa | cdr3_nt | d_call | j_call | clone_size | v_call
CASSLMASPNEQFF | TGTGCCAGCAGCTTAATGGCTAGCCCCAATGAGCAGTTCTTC | NA | TRBJ2-1 | once | TRBV7-3
CAWSVETGTPSLHF | TGTGCCTGGAGTGTGGAGACGGGGACTCCGTCCCTCCACTTT | NA | TRBJ1-6 | NA | TRBV30
CAITTGSYGYTF | TGTGCCATCACGACAGGGTCCTATGGCTACACCTTC | TRBD1 | TRBJ1-2 | few | TRBV2
CASSYAAPSYEQYF | TGTGCCAGCAGTTACGCGGCTCCCTCCTACGAGCAGTACTTC | NA | TRBJ2-7 | NA | TRBV6-6
CASSLGGASSYNEQFF | TGTGCCAGCAGCTTGGGCGGGGCAAGCTCCTACAATGAGCAGTTCTTC | NA | TRBJ2-1 | NA | TRBV5-4
CASSPSAETTGKLFF | TGCGCCAGCAGCCCATCCGCGGAAACTACGGGGAAACTGTTTTTT | NA | TRBJ1-4 | NA | TRBV5-1
CASSLSAGSYEQYF | TGTGCCAGCAGCTTAAGCGCAGGATCCTACGAGCAGTACTTC | NA | TRBJ2-7 | NA | TRBV7-3
CASILGAGRRNGEQFF | TGTGCCAGCATACTCGGGGCGGGGCGACGGAATGGTGAGCAGTTCTTC | NA | TRBJ2-1 | NA | TRBV11-2
CASSQTGQGVNTAKNIQYF | TGCGCCAGCAGCCAAACGGGACAGGGGGTAAATACGGCCAAAAACATTCAGTACTTC | TRBD1 | TRBJ2-4 | NA | TRBV4-1
CASSYPRGTTKETQYF | TGTGCCAGCAGTTACCCAAGGGGGACTACGAAAGAGACCCAGTACTTC | NA | TRBJ2-5 | NA | TRBV6-5
CASSLGTGTGVEKLFF | TGCGCCAGCAGCTTGGGAACCGGGACAGGGGTTGAAAAACTGTTTTTT | TRBD1 | TRBJ1-4 | NA | TRBV5-1
CASKPGLIYNEQFF | TGTGCCAGTAAGCCGGGACTGATCTACAATGAGCAGTTCTTC | NA | TRBJ2-1 | NA | TRBV19
CASSPAPTGVRNTEAFF | TGTGCCAGCAGCCCCGCCCCGACAGGGGTGAGGAACACTGAAGCTTTCTTT | TRBD1 | TRBJ1-1 | NA | TRBV7-6
CASGNTLSGEKLFF | TGTGCCAGCGGAAACACATTGAGCGGGGAAAAACTGTTTTTT | NA | TRBJ1-4 | NA | TRBV28
CASSFSVNEQFF | TGTGCCAGCAGTTTCTCTGTGAATGAGCAGTTCTTC | NA | TRBJ2-1 | NA | TRBV28
CASGSQVTYEQYF | TGTGCCAGCGGTTCCCAGGTCACCTACGAGCAGTACTTC | NA | TRBJ2-7 | NA | TRBV6-5
CASSLAGGGAYNEQFF | TGTGCCAGCAGCTTAGCTGGCGGGGGGGCCTACAATGAGCAGTTCTTC | TRBD2 | TRBJ2-1 | NA | TRBV7-2
CASTDSAGGGETQYF | TGTGCCAGCACCGATTCAGCGGGAGGGGGGGAGACCCAGTACTTC | TRBD2 | TRBJ2-5 | NA | TRBV7-9
CSVEISGRFYSYNEQFF | TGCAGCGTTGAGATAAGCGGGAGATTTTACTCCTACAATGAGCAGTTCTTC | TRBD2 | TRBJ2-1 | few | TRBV29-1
CASTDRGSHNEQFF | TGTGCCAGCACCGACAGGGGTTCTCACAATGAGCAGTTCTTC | TRBD1 | TRBJ2-1 | NA | TRBV11-3
CASRGTDLTGGNTIYF | TGTGCCAGCAGGGGGACAGACCTAACGGGTGGAAACACCATATATTTT | TRBD1 | TRBJ1-3 | once | TRBV2